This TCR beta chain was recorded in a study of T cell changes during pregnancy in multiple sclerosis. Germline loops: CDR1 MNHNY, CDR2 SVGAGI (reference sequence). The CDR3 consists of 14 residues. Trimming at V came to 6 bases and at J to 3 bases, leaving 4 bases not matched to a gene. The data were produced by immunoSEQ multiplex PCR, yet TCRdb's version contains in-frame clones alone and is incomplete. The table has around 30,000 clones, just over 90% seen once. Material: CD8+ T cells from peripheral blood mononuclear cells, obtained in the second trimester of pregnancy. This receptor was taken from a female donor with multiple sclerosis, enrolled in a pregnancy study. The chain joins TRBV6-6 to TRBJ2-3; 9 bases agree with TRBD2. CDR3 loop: CASSGLAITDTQYF. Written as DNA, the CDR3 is TGTGCCAGCAGCGGACTAGCGATAACAGATACGCAGTATTTT.